This TCR beta chain was recovered during a study of T cells in Graves' hyperthyroidism and ophthalmopathy. Findings and caveats of the study: Stable hyperthyroidism and ophthalmopathy were separated using 13 V-J signatures.

This clonotype was seen a few times. What it binds is unknown. The V end lost 0 bases, the J end lost 2 bases, and 11 bases lay between the germline ends. Germline V gene sequence: CDR1 SGHDT, CDR2 YYEEEE. This CDR3 region has 15 residues. Investigators excluded patients with uncontrolled infection, other autoimmune disease, pregnancy or lactation. Clinical symptoms, serum thyroxine and TRAb, thyroid ultrasound and orbital computed tomography together formed the diagnostic basis. Authors of the study amplified TCR beta CDR3 regions from RNA transcripts. The HTBI set primed first-round TCR CDR3 RT-PCR. In TCRdb, the multiplex PCR reads were re-called with MiXCR into one record per CDR3 protein. The sample includes 140,000 or so distinct CDR3 sequences, roughly a fifth of them seen just once.

The receptor was isolated from a woman aged 50 to 65 with Graves' hyperthyroidism that later progressed to Graves' ophthalmopathy. Material for sequencing was blood. The chain couples TRBV5-6 to TRBJ1-2, with D possibly TRBD1 on 6 matching bases. The CDR3 reads CASSLEPDRNYGYTF. For the CDR3, the DNA is TGTGCCAGCAGCTTGGAACCCGACAGGAACTATGGCTACACCTTC.